Below, 11 T cell receptor beta chains from the same sample are listed, as sequenced in a study of blood T cells in healthy people across ages. A second roughly 6 to 12 cycle PCR used barcoded and J-beta primers. TCRdb passed the 5' RACE reads through MiXCR, listing each CDR3 protein once. The table shows approximately 360,000 distinct CDR3 sequences, with about half occurring only once. The specimen sequenced was blood. Receptors originate from a man aged 55 to 70 in good health.

This chain joins TRBV5-1 and TRBJ2-3; D is uncertain. The germline V gene encodes CDR1 SGHRS and CDR2 YFSETQ. The CDR3 is 14 amino acids. V lost 4 bases and J 0 bases, leaving 9 bases between the germline ends. In DNA form, the CDR3 reads TGCGCCAGCAGCCGAACGACTAGCACAGATACGCAGTATTTT. This translates into CASSRTTSTDTQYF.

The rearrangement joins TRBV11-2 to TRBJ2-5, with D possibly called TRBD1 or TRBD2 (5 bases each). The J call is in doubt because the DNA end fits TRBJ2-7 better. The CDR3 totals 15 residues. CDR1 is SGHAT and CDR2 is FQNNGV in the germline V gene. CDR3 nucleotide sequence: TGTGCCAGCAGACCCCCGGGACGGGGTCGGCACGAGCAGTACTTC. As protein: CASRPPGRGRHEQYF.

This chain links TRBV7-2 with TRBJ1-5; possible D gene TRBD1, 6 bases. V was trimmed by 3 bases and J by 4 bases, leaving 16 bases between them. The CDR3 extends over 16 amino acids. Germline CDR1 reads SGHTA; CDR2 reads FQGNSA. CDR3 protein: CASSFPGTQGNQPQHF. The CDR3 DNA sequence: TGTGCCAGCAGCTTTCCCGGGACCCAGGGGAATCAGCCCCAGCATTTT.

This chain joins TRBV6-2 or TRBV6-3 and TRBJ2-7; 9 bases line up with TRBD2. V trimming: 2 bases; J trimming: 6 bases; junction bases outside the gene matches: 17. The length of the CDR3 is 18 residues. Germline values: CDR1 MNHEY, CDR2 SVGEGT. The CDR3 here is CASSYERLAGRGAAEQYF. Here the CDR3 DNA reads TGTGCCAGCAGTTACGAACGGCTAGCGGGGAGAGGGGCGGCCGAGCAGTACTTC.

The rearrangement joins TRBV12-3 or TRBV12-4 to TRBJ2-5; a weak D match, TRBD1 (6 bases). The CDR3 spans 15 residues. Trimming stripped 5 bases from V and 5 bases from J, with 18 bases between. CDR3 region: CASSEGGGQWETQYF. The CDR3 coding sequence is TGTGCCAGCAGTGAGGGTGGGGGCCAGTGGGAGACCCAGTACTTC.

This sequence joins TRBV7-2 and TRBJ2-5; 9 bases are shared with TRBD1. Germline V CDR1 and CDR2: SGHTA, FQGNSA. This CDR3 is 14 amino acids long. V lost 5 bases, J lost 4 bases, and 5 bases stayed unmatched. The CDR3 DNA reads TGTGCCAGCAGCACGGGACAGGGAGCAGAGACCCAGTACTTC. Its protein product is CASSTGQGAETQYF. Full variable domain (remainder filled in from reference TRBV7-2 and TRBJ2-5): GAGVSQSPSNKVTEKGKDVELRCDPISGHTALYWYRQSLGQGLEFLIYFQGNSAPDKSGLPSDRFSAERTGGSVSTLTIQRTQQEDSAVYLCASSTGQGAETQYFGPGTRLLVL.

A single count supports this clonotype. J is TRBJ2-5 and V is TRBV6-6; possible D gene TRBD1, 6 bases. Trimming pared 4 bases from V and 1 base from J, leaving 10 bases between. Germline-derived CDR1 and CDR2 are MNHNY and SVGAGI (reference sequence). CDR3 length equals 14 residues. The CDR3 DNA reads as TGTGCCAGCAGTTTGAGGACAGTCCAAGAGACCCAGTACTTC. Encoded protein: CASSLRTVQETQYF.

This clonotype was detected a few times. In DNA form, the CDR3 reads TGCAGTGCTAGAGACCGCGGAAGGACCTACGAGCAGTACTTC. Its protein product is CSARDRGRTYEQYF. The V call is TRBV20-1, the J call TRBJ2-7; D is ambiguous. Germline CDR1 DFQATT, CDR2 SNEGSKA (reference sequence). The germline V and J ends were trimmed by 0 bases and 2 bases, with 11 bases remaining between them. The CDR3 consists of 14 residues.

The genes are TRBV7-2 and TRBJ1-6; perhaps TRBD1 as D (5 bases). Germline assignment: CDR1 SGHTA and CDR2 FQGNSA. This CDR3 has 15 residues. Trimming left V 5 bases short and J 1 base short, with 9 bases between. CDR3 protein: CASSRDASYNSPLHF. The CDR3 bases are TGTGCCAGCAGCCGGGACGCTTCCTATAATTCACCCCTCCACTTT.

This clonotype has at least ten counts. The rearrangement uses TRBV7-2 and TRBJ2-6; D not certain. Germline CDR1 and CDR2: SGHTA and FQGNSA. The V gene lost 5 bases and the J gene lost 2 bases, with 13 bases spanning the gap. The CDR3 sequence is 16 residues long. The CDR3 region is CASSLRGETGANVLTF. In DNA form, the CDR3 reads TGTGCCAGCAGCCTTCGAGGTGAAACTGGGGCCAACGTCCTGACTTTC.

This clonotype was seen a few times. The V gene is TRBV29-1, the J gene TRBJ1-4; 7 bases agree with TRBD1. The CDR3 spans 13 residues. Germline V gene lookup returns CDR1 SQVTM and CDR2 ANQGSEA. V gave up 0 bases and J gave up 11 bases; unmatched junction bases: 6. The CDR3 spells CSVEDGQARKLFF. The CDR3, as DNA: TGCAGCGTTGAAGATGGACAGGCGCGGAAACTGTTTTTT.